This TCR beta chain derives from a study of blood T cells in healthy people across ages. A word on this clonotype: Its specificity is not known. At one end, the junction sequence differs from germline, possibly due to a read error.

The authors isolated at least 6.5 million PBMCs per sample. Broader study findings: Naive CD4+ cell counts and diversity both ran higher in long-lived than in aged donors.

The CDR3 consists of 15 residues. Together with a sample-barcoded 5' primer, a J-beta primer mix was included in a second PCR lasting roughly 6 to 12 cycles. Tagging of each cDNA molecule was performed by a template-switch adaptor with 12 random nucleotides. TCRdb itself ran the 5' RACE reads through MiXCR, one entry per CDR3 protein. Among 1.5 million to 2 million distinct CDR3 sequences, about 39% were seen once, and the ten largest hold around 23%. The sequenced sample was blood. The genes are TRBV12-3 or TRBV12-4 and TRBJ1-2, with D unresolved. The origin of this receptor is a human donor in good health. CDR3 region: CASSLATGRNYGCTF. The CDR3 coding sequence is TGTGCCAGCAGTTTAGCGACGGGCAGGAACTATGGCTGCACCTTC.